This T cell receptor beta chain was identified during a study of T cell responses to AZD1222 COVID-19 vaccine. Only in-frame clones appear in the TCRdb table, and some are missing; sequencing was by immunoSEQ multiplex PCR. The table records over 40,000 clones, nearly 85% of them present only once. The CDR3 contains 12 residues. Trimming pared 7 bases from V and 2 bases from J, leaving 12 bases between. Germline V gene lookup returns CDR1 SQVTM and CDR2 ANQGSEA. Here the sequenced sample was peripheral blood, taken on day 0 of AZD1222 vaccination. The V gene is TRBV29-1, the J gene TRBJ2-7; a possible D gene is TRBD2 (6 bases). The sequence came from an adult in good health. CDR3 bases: TGCAGCGGCCGGGACTCACCCTACGAGCAGTACTTC. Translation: CSGRDSPYEQYF.